This T cell receptor (beta chain) was observed in a study of blood T cell repertoires in COVID-19. Study-level background: Italy, Spain and the United States were the sources of the convalescent and acute COVID-19 samples. T cells, B-cell-depleted T cells, or PBMCs provided the cDNA or gDNA that served as material.

Enrollment of patients from Seattle took place during active infection, with longitudinal follow-up. This clone was seen a handful of times. The protocol was immunoSEQ multiplex PCR, while the TCRdb copy is restricted to in-frame clones and leaves out a portion. The repertoire holds roughly 330,000 clones, with approximately 88% as singletons. V trimming: 6 bases; J trimming: 4 bases; junction bases outside the gene matches: 6. The CDR3 runs 15 residues. Germline CDR1 reads SGHRS; CDR2 reads YFSETQ. This receptor was obtained from a man aged 30 to 39 with COVID-19, enrolled during active disease. The sequenced sample was peripheral blood. The genes are TRBV5-1 and TRBJ2-1; 11 bases fit TRBD2. The CDR3 DNA reads TGCGCCAGCATTACCGGGACTAGCGGATACAATGAGCAGTTCTTC. Protein: CASITGTSGYNEQFF.